The clone carrying this T cell receptor beta chain occurred a few times. This record comes from a study of blood T cells in healthy people across ages. Donors each provided about 10 milliliters of peripheral blood. Germline CDR1 and CDR2: MDHEN and SYDVKM. V trimming: 9 bases; J trimming: 3 bases; junction bases outside the gene matches: 7. The CDR3 extends over 13 amino acids. The authors ran a second PCR of roughly 6 to 12 cycles using a sample-barcoded 5' primer and a J-beta primer mix. TCRdb used MiXCR to reprocess the 5' RACE reads, holding one entry per CDR3 protein. The sample has approximately 900,000 distinct CDR3 sequences; 29% are singletons. This sample was also put to use in a study of T cells of mothers and their children. That work contributes: During the second PCR, the M1S primer introduced sample barcodes along with 2-4 random nucleotides.

This clonotype originated in a woman in her thirties or forties in good health. The V gene is TRBV28, the J gene TRBJ2-7, with 8 bases fitting TRBD2. The sample consisted of blood. CDR3: CASERGPNYEQYF. In DNA, the CDR3 is TGTGCCAGTGAGCGGGGGCCAAACTACGAGCAGTACTTC.